Listed below are T cell receptor beta chains from one sample, sequenced in a study of shared clonotypes between healthy human individuals. Repertoires were generated with immunoSEQ multiplex PCR, while TCRdb's copy carries only in-frame clones and drops some. The table lists millions of clones, 85% to 95% of them singletons. Sequenced material: naive CD4+ T cells sorted from blood. The source of these receptors is a man younger than 35 in good health. Each CDR3 is given with its conserved first and last residue.

v_call	j_call	cdr3_aa
TRBV6-1	TRBJ2-7	CATSDGGLSLYEQYF
TRBV6-5	TRBJ2-2	CASSYWGTGSAGELFF
TRBV27	TRBJ1-2	CASSFSGANYGYTF
TRBV7-8	TRBJ1-1	CASSLGENTEAFF
TRBV2	TRBJ2-1	CASSARLAGGLAEQFF
TRBV5-1	TRBJ1-3	CASSRGQEPGNTIYF
TRBV30	TRBJ1-2	CAWSVRGDRLRPLF
TRBV7-9	TRBJ1-1	CASSLGTGSEAFF
TRBV21-1	TRBJ2-7	CASSKLAGGSSYEQYF
TRBV6-5	TRBJ1-2	CASRGGPNYGYTF
TRBV18	TRBJ2-7	CASSQDSGSEQYF
TRBV21-1	TRBJ2-3	CASSNHTSITDTQYF
TRBV5-6	TRBJ2-3	CASSLALLAGSTDTQYF
TRBV7-8	TRBJ1-5	CASSFSGVESNQPQHF
TRBV27	TRBJ2-2	CASKLAGNTGELFF
TRBV10-3	TRBJ1-3	CAISETDSSGNTIYF
TRBV9	TRBJ2-6	CASSPSPLASGANVLTF
TRBV5-4	TRBJ2-3	CASSLGQVPDTQYF
TRBV7-2	TRBJ1-3	CASSLGTAGNTIYF
TRBV7-9	TRBJ2-3	CASSPRALTDTQYF